This T cell receptor beta chain originates from a study of regulatory T cells in long-lasting Graves disease. Arm-PCR with iRepertoire HTBI primers amplified the CDR3 regions for these TCR beta libraries. TCRdb reprocessed the multiplex PCR reads via MiXCR and lists one record per CDR3 protein. The sample has a few hundred thousand distinct CDR3 sequences; less than 30% are singletons. Indicated time point: persistent/refractory GD, antithyroid drugs over 5 years with positive TRAb. The TCR library was made from RNA extracted from PBMCs. The source was peripheral blood mononuclear cells (PBMCs), collected when the disease was refractory, from a patient treated with antithyroid drugs. The sequence came from a woman aged 40 to 50 with Graves disease.

The CDR3 protein is CSATGTRLRRYEQYF. The CDR3, as DNA: TGCAGTGCTACCGGGACTAGGCTCCGGAGATACGAGCAGTACTTC. The chain has TRBV20-1 and TRBJ2-7; TRBD2 agrees at 8 bases. The trim removed 4 bases at V and 4 bases at J, leaving 12 bases unmatched. From germline, CDR1 is DFQATT and CDR2 SNEGSKA (reference sequence). CDR3 length: 15 residues.